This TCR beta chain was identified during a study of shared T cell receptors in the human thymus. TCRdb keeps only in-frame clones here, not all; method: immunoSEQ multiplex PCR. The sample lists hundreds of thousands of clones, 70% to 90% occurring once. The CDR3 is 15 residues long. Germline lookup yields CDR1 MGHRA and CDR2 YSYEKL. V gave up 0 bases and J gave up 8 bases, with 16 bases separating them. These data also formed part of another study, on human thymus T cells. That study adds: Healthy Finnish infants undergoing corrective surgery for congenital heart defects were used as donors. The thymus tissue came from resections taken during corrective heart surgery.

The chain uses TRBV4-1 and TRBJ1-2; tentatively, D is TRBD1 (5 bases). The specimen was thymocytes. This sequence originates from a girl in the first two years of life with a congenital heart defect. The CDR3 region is CASSQDLTAGRGYTF. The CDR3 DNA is TGCGCCAGCAGCCAAGATTTGACAGCAGGGCGAGGCTACACCTTC.